Each of the 20 T cell receptor beta chains below was sequenced from the same sample in a study of T-cell reconstitution after alpha-beta-depleted transplantation in children (dated by TCRdb to about 2016). The sample's treatment or condition label, decoded: allogeneic hematopoietic cell transplantation with graft depleted of TCRalphabeta T cells and CD19 B cells. What the research found in general, with its limitations: The frequencies of hyperexpanded clones fell over the following months, and after one year, T-cell counts and TCRbeta diversity were mostly attributed to newly produced T cells.

Their antigens are not known. Receptor amplification or capture employed PCR. Sequencing was carried out with an Illumina HiSeq 2500. TCR libraries were prepared with molecular barcoding, using unique molecular identifiers to normalize TCRbeta repertoire quantification. TCRdb passed the public sequencing reads through fastp at Q25 and MiXCR, retaining productive beta sequences. Here each entry gathers all rows of one CDR3 protein and keeps the most common genes and DNA. A total of about 300,000 distinct CDR3 sequences appear in this sample, approximately 7.3% of them only once. The top ten constitute around 10% of the sample. The sample was peripheral blood, taken 360 days after TCRalphabeta/CD19-depleted stem cell transplant. The origin of the receptors is a female patient aged 2-10 years who had a stem cell transplant for Fanconi anemia, so the T cells may come from the graft donor.

The chain uses TRBV28 and TRBJ2-3; no definite D call. This CDR3 region has 13 residues. V dropped 2 bases and J dropped 4 bases, with 7 bases sitting between them. The germline V gene has CDR1 MDHEN and CDR2 SYDVKM. For the CDR3, the DNA is TGTGCCAGCAGTTTACGCCCAGCAGATACGCAGTATTTT. Its translation: CASSLRPADTQYF.

Of note for this clonotype: At one end, the junction sequence differs from germline, possibly due to a read error. The V call is TRBV3-1, the J call TRBJ1-1, with 9 nucleotides matching TRBD1. The CDR3 consists of 15 residues. Germline-derived CDR1 and CDR2 are LGHDT and YNNKEL (reference sequence). The DNA of the CDR3 is TGTGCCTGCAGCGCTTGGACAGGGGAAGACACTGAAGCTTTCTTT. Translating gives CACSAWTGEDTEAFF.

This clonotype appeared many times. V is TRBV4-3 and J is TRBJ2-3; 7 bases fit TRBD1. From germline, CDR1 is LGHNA and CDR2 YSLEER. The CDR3 totals 19 residues. The J segment lost 2 bases and the V segment lost 2 bases, leaving 16 bases of the junction unmatched. For the CDR3, the DNA is TGCGCCAGCAGCCAAATGTCCCAGGGGGTAAGGGCCTTCACAGATACGCAGTATTTT. Translation gives CASSQMSQGVRAFTDTQYF.

The CDR3: CASSSLAGGPGEQFF. CDR3 DNA: TGTGCCAGCAGTTCCTTAGCGGGGGGGCCTGGTGAGCAGTTCTTC. V gene TRBV6-2 or TRBV6-3 combines with J gene TRBJ2-1; 11 bases align to TRBD2. This CDR3 has 15 amino acids. Unmatched junction bases numbered 8, after V lost 4 bases and J lost 9 bases. Per the germline V gene, CDR1 is MNHEY and CDR2 is SVGEGT.

This clonotype was seen ten or more times. This chain connects TRBV27 to TRBJ2-1; the D gene is possibly TRBD1 (6 bases). V lost 9 bases and J 2 bases, leaving 11 bases between the germline ends. The germline gives CDR1 MNHEY, CDR2 SMNVEV (reference sequence). This CDR3 region has 13 residues. This CDR3 reads CARQGRTYNEQFF. CDR3 in DNA: TGTGCCAGACAGGGTAGAACCTACAATGAGCAGTTCTTC.

The V gene is TRBV4-2, the J gene TRBJ2-3; TRBD2 aligns across 8 bases. The CDR3 covers 16 residues. Germline V lookup: CDR1 LGHNA, CDR2 YNFKEQ. The V segment lost 5 bases and the J segment 1 base; nucleotides outside the gene matches: 8. The CDR3 nucleotides read TGTGCCAGCAGCGGCTCCGGGGGGGGCCGCACAGATACGCAGTATTTT. Protein product: CASSGSGGGRTDTQYF.

This clonotype was picked up a small number of times. This chain uses TRBV18 with TRBJ2-3; no reliable D call. Trimming removed 2 bases from V and 0 bases from J, with 9 bases in between. From germline, CDR1 is KGHSH and CDR2 LQKENI. The CDR3 contains 15 residues. CDR3 coding DNA: TGTGCCAGCTCACCAACTGCCTCTAGCACAGATACGCAGTATTTT. Its protein product is CASSPTASSTDTQYF.

The sample holds many counts of this clonotype. The V call is TRBV7-9, the J call TRBJ2-1; D is unclear. The V gene's germline CDR1 is SEHNR and CDR2 FQNEAQ (reference sequence). Trimming pared 5 bases from V and 6 bases from J, leaving 8 bases between. The CDR3 extends over 12 amino acids. As DNA, the CDR3 is TGTGCCAGCAGCCCGGTTGCCAATGAGCAGTTCTTC. Translation gives CASSPVANEQFF.

In its sample, this clonotype was seen a few times. The chain carries TRBV7-8 and TRBJ1-6, with D uncertain. Germline V gene data show CDR1 as SGHVS and CDR2 as FQNEAQ. The CDR3 is 15 amino acids. V was clipped by 3 bases and J by 9 bases, with 15 bases between them. CDR3 residues: CASSLNRQVFSPLHF. CDR3 in DNA: TGTGCCAGCAGCTTGAATAGGCAGGTCTTTTCACCCCTCCACTTT.

J is TRBJ2-7 and V is TRBV7-2; possibly TRBD1 or TRBD2 for D (5 bases each). The ends were cut back, 1 base at V and 4 bases at J, with 11 bases in the middle. Germline loops: CDR1 SGHTA, CDR2 FQGNSA. The CDR3 has 14 residues. Written as DNA, the CDR3 is TGTGCCAGCAGCTTAGAGTGGGGGTTATACGAGCAGTACTTC. Residues: CASSLEWGLYEQYF.

A few counts support this clonotype. V gene TRBV20-1 combines with J gene TRBJ2-4, with D perhaps TRBD1 (7 bases). The V gene lost 0 bases and the J gene lost 8 bases, with 17 bases spanning the gap. The germline V gene has CDR1 DFQATT and CDR2 SNEGSKA (reference sequence). This CDR3 has 15 amino acids. CDR3 residues: CSARDDSGGNYIQYF. The CDR3 region has the DNA TGCAGTGCTAGAGATGACTCAGGGGGGAATTACATTCAGTACTTC.

The chain carries TRBV11-3 and TRBJ2-7; D possibly uses TRBD1 or TRBD2 (5 bases each). Trimming pared 5 bases from V and 4 bases from J, leaving 18 bases between. The CDR3 spans 15 residues. Looked up from germline, CDR1 is SGHNT and CDR2 is YENEEA. The CDR3 DNA reads as TGTGCCAGCAGCCCATCGGGACGGAAAATGTACGAGCAGTACTTC. Translation gives CASSPSGRKMYEQYF.

This clonotype was counted ten times or more. The chain joins TRBV29-1 to TRBJ2-7; D is perhaps TRBD2 (5 bases). Deletions cut 5 bases from V and 1 base from J, with 12 bases between. CDR3 length: 13 amino acids. Germline V gene sequence: CDR1 SQVTM, CDR2 ANQGSEA. This CDR3 is CSVFGEESYEQYF. In nucleotides, the CDR3 is TGCAGCGTTTTCGGGGAAGAATCCTACGAGCAGTACTTC.

This clonotype was found many times. Here the CDR3 reads CATNLNRLAGGTQFF. The CDR3 DNA reads TGTGCCACCAACCTGAACAGACTAGCGGGGGGAACGCAGTTCTTC. The chain is built from TRBV15 and TRBJ2-1; 13 nucleotides line up with TRBD2. The V gene's germline CDR1 is LNHNV and CDR2 YYDKDF (reference sequence). Unmatched junction bases numbered 12, after V lost 7 bases and J lost 12 bases. The CDR3 sequence is 15 residues long. Looking up the rest from reference TRBV15 and TRBJ2-1 gives the full variable domain: DAMVIQNPRYQVTQFGKPVTLSCSQTLNHNVMYWYQQKSSQAPKLLFHYYDKDFNNEADTPDNFQSRRPNTSFCFLDIRSPGLGDTAMYLCATNLNRLAGGTQFFGPGTRLTVL.

This clonotype was counted at least ten times. This chain links TRBV12-3 or TRBV12-4 with TRBJ1-5; D is uncertain. Trimming stripped 7 bases from V and 5 bases from J, with 12 bases between. The CDR3 runs to 13 residues. CDR3 protein: CASKAHPYQPQHF. The CDR3 region has the DNA TGTGCCAGCAAGGCGCATCCCTATCAGCCCCAGCATTTT.

This clonotype was counted many times. V usage is TRBV29-1 and J usage is TRBJ2-5, with 8 positions matching TRBD1. V lost 4 bases to trimming and J lost 5 bases; unmatched junction nucleotides: 12. CDR1 and CDR2 (germline): SQVTM, ANQGSEA. This CDR3 has 15 residues. The CDR3 DNA follows: TGCAGCGTTGCGGCGGGGACAGGTCATTACGAGACCCAGTACTTC. Protein product: CSVAAGTGHYETQYF. Full variable domain (outside the CDR3, taken from reference TRBV29-1 and TRBJ2-5): SAVISQKPSRDICQRGTSLTIQCQVDSQVTMMFWYRQQPGQSLTLIATANQGSEATYESGFVIDKFPISRPNLTFSTLTVSNMSPEDSSIYLCSVAAGTGHYETQYFGPGTRLLVL.

This clonotype turned up a few times. The V call is TRBV6-5, the J call TRBJ1-1; a weak D match, TRBD1 (6 bases). This CDR3 comprises 15 residues. CDR1 is MNHEY and CDR2 is SVGAGI in the germline V gene. The V gene lost 0 bases and the J gene lost 6 bases, with 14 bases spanning the gap. Written as DNA, the CDR3 is TGTGCCAGCAGTTACTCGCTTAACAGGGCACCTGAAGCTTTCTTT. Protein product: CASSYSLNRAPEAFF.

The table lists this clonotype with many counts. This chain links TRBV27 with TRBJ2-5, with 7 bases lining up with TRBD2. Germline V gene data show CDR1 as MNHEY and CDR2 as SMNVEV (reference sequence). CDR3 size: 15 residues. The V gene end was trimmed by 5 bases and the J gene end by 4 bases; junction bases not matched to a gene: 10. The chain's CDR3 is CASSGSTGGGETQYF. Here the CDR3 DNA reads TGTGCCAGCAGTGGCTCGACTGGGGGGGGAGAGACCCAGTACTTC.

In its sample, this clonotype was seen many times. V gene TRBV28 combines with J gene TRBJ2-3, with 8 bases fitting TRBD2. Germline V gene data show CDR1 as MDHEN and CDR2 as SYDVKM. This CDR3 contains 14 residues. V shed 8 bases and J 0 bases; nucleotides not matched to a gene: 4. The CDR3 protein is CASDVAGSTDTQYF. The CDR3 bases are TGTGCCAGCGACGTAGCGGGAAGCACAGATACGCAGTATTTT.

In its sample, this clonotype was seen many times. CDR3 in amino acids: CSVVTQQNTEAFF. CDR3 DNA: TGCAGCGTTGTGACGCAACAGAACACTGAAGCTTTCTTT. The rearrangement uses TRBV29-1 and TRBJ1-1; D remains unclear. Germline V gene data show CDR1 as SQVTM and CDR2 as ANQGSEA. This CDR3 is 13 amino acids long. Trimming pared 4 bases from V and 1 base from J, leaving 10 bases between.